This entry lists 9 T cell receptor beta chains sequenced from one sample in a study of shared clonotypes between healthy human individuals. Sequencing was performed with immunoSEQ multiplex PCR; in TCRdb, only in-frame clones are kept and a portion is missing. Of 2 million to 2.5 million clones listed, nearly 97% are singletons. Sequencing was carried out using naive CD4+ T cells sorted from blood. As for subset: CD45RA+ positively selected. Every receptor here comes from a man aged 18 to 30 in good health.

The chain employs TRBV30 and TRBJ1-1; TRBD1 matches at 7 bases. J lost 4 bases, V lost 1 base, and 9 bases had no gene match. The CDR3 runs 15 residues. CDR1 GTSNPN and CDR2 SVGIG come from the germline V gene (reference sequence). The CDR3: CAWSADPAGGTEAFF. The CDR3 region has the DNA TGTGCCTGGAGTGCCGACCCGGCAGGGGGCACTGAAGCTTTCTTT.

The V gene is TRBV5-1, the J gene TRBJ2-3, with D perhaps matching TRBD2 (6 bases). V lost 4 bases and J lost 0, with 15 bases in between. The CDR3 loop spans 16 amino acids. CDR1 is SGHRS, CDR2 YFSETQ, per germline. This CDR3 reads CASSPGLKTSTDTQYF. The CDR3 bases are TGCGCCAGCAGCCCGGGACTGAAGACTAGCACAGATACGCAGTATTTT. Full variable domain (outside the CDR3, taken from reference TRBV5-1 and TRBJ2-3): KAGVTQTPRYLIKTRGQQVTLSCSPISGHRSVSWYQQTPGQGLQFLFEYFSETQRNKGNFPGRFSGRQFSNSRSEMNVSTLELGDSALYLCASSPGLKTSTDTQYFGPGTRLTVL.

This chain connects TRBV9 to TRBJ2-1; 8 positions agree with TRBD2. V lost 4 bases to trimming and J lost 3 bases; unmatched junction nucleotides: 3. CDR3 length: 14 amino acids. Germline V CDR1 and CDR2: SGDLS, YYNGEE. The CDR3 sequence: CASSQAGVYNEQFF. The CDR3 region has the DNA TGTGCCAGCAGCCAAGCGGGAGTCTACAATGAGCAGTTCTTC.

The chain has TRBV6-1 and TRBJ1-5; D gene ambiguous. Germline V gene lookup returns CDR1 MNHNS and CDR2 SASEGT. Trimming removed 2 bases from V and 0 bases from J, with 11 bases in between. The CDR3 is made up of 16 amino acids. CDR3 region: CASSEPAGYSNQPQHF. CDR3 coding DNA: TGTGCCAGCAGTGAACCGGCAGGCTATAGCAATCAGCCCCAGCATTTT.

This clone appeared a single time. V is TRBV30 and J is TRBJ2-1, with 10 bases aligning to TRBD2. This CDR3 comprises 17 residues. Trimming removed 1 base from V and 0 bases from J; junction bases left unmatched: 6. CDR1 and CDR2 from the germline V gene are GTSNPN and SVGIG (reference sequence). The CDR3 DNA reads as TGTGCCTGGAGTGGACTTAGCGGGGGGTCCTCCTACAATGAGCAGTTCTTC. Protein: CAWSGLSGGSSYNEQFF.

A word on this clone: Other DNA sequences in this sample translate to the same CDR3. This rearrangement joins TRBV11-3 to TRBJ2-5; TRBD2 aligns across 7 bases. The CDR3 spans 13 residues. Per germline, CDR1 SGHNT and CDR2 YENEEA. J was trimmed by 1 base and V by 4 bases; bases with no gene match: 0. DNA of the CDR3: TGTGCCAGCAGCTCGGGAGGCCAAGAGACCCAGTACTTC. Its translation is CASSSGGQETQYF.

The rearrangement links TRBV7-2 to TRBJ2-7, with TRBD1 matching over 7 bases. This CDR3 is 13 amino acids long. The germline gives CDR1 SGHTA, CDR2 FQGNSA. The trim removed 9 bases at V and 3 bases at J, leaving 8 bases unmatched. This CDR3 is CARFRDRNYEQYF. For the CDR3, the DNA is TGTGCCAGATTCCGGGACAGAAACTACGAGCAGTACTTC.

V and J are TRBV4-2 and TRBJ1-6; D is ambiguous. Trimming cost V 1 base and J 9 bases, with 13 bases left between them. The CDR3 consists of 15 residues. Germline V lookup: CDR1 LGHNA, CDR2 YNFKEQ. CDR3 nucleotides: TGTGCCAGCAGCCAAGTACTAGCAGAAGGTTCACCCCTCCACTTT. This codes for CASSQVLAEGSPLHF.

This clone is a singleton in its sample. The chain employs TRBV12-1 and TRBJ1-5; the D call in the table, TRBD1, was not verified against the DNA. TRBV12-1 is classified as a pseudogene. The CDR3 has 14 amino acids. CDR3 residues: CASSFGPKNQPQHF. The CDR3 nucleotides are TGTGCCAGCAGCTTTGGGCCGAAGAATCAGCCCCAGCATTTT.